This record concerns one TCR beta chain sequence. This clonotype was found many times. Its antigen is not yet known. Per-base qualities were not stored, and no clone one base away is much larger. These data belong to a study of early T cells in non-severe SARS-CoV-2 infection (dated by TCRdb to the early 2020s). The study in broad terms: Because TCR sequencing was done on bulk RNA from unsorted whole blood, the alpha and beta chains could not be paired. The research as a whole found: VDJdb matching was skewed toward anti-spike CD8 responses and likely underestimated virus-specific expansions by missing private and CD4 specificities.

Set within a cohort of healthcare workers in London, UK, this nested case-control study involved weekly PCR testing of nasopharyngeal swabs along with blood sampling. Between 23 and 31 March 2020, the week of the UK lockdown, healthcare workers were enrolled and then followed up weekly for as long as 16 weeks. The CDR3 sequence holds 14 residues, the cysteine and phenylalanine included. CDR3 DNA only is kept here, 42 bases in frame from base 1. As encoded in the germline V gene, CDR1 is MRHNA while CDR2 is SNTAGT. Trimming takes 0 bases from V and 8 bases from J, and the germline ends sit 11 bases apart. Library construction relied on 5' RACE. TCRdb shows the sequencer as NextSeq 500. Unique molecular identifiers were attached to individual cDNA molecules in the TCR library protocol so that sequencing error and PCR bias could be corrected. Both TCR alpha and beta chains were sequenced, and tight co-correlation was observed between alpha and beta sequence abundances in each sample. In the paper's pipeline: Decombinator V4 was used to annotate TCR sequences for V gene, J gene and CDR3. Expanded TCRs were defined as changing significantly between any two time points under a Poisson model with p below 0.0001. TCR abundances were normalised to the total number of TCRs sequenced in each sample and reported as counts per million. MAIT TCRs were defined by TRAV1-2 paired with TRAJ12, TRAJ20 or TRAJ33, and iNKT TCRs by TRAV10 paired with TRAJ18. VDJdb, accessed 1 November 2021, was searched for CMV, EBV and SARS-CoV-2 annotated TCRs, excluding TCRs annotated for multiple antigens. The public reads were reprocessed in TCRdb via fastp at Q25 and MiXCR, keeping in-frame beta chains. Each entry is one CDR3 protein sequence, shown with its most common DNA and genes. These V and J calls originate from TCRdb's pipeline instead of the authors' own analysis. The sample includes approximately 90,000 distinct CDR3 sequences, with around 17% observed a single time. The ten largest account for around 4.9% of the sample.

The sample here was whole blood, taken at baseline. This sequence uses TRBV6-4 and TRBJ2-1; matching of 6 bases hints at TRBD1 as the D gene. This sequence was found in an adult who was a healthcare worker with PCR-confirmed SARS-CoV-2 infection or an uninfected control (not recorded which). This receptor has the CDR3 CASSDSSGAHEQFF. The nucleotide sequence reads as follows: TGTGCCAGCAGTGACTCGTCAGGGGCCCATGAGCAGTTCTTC.